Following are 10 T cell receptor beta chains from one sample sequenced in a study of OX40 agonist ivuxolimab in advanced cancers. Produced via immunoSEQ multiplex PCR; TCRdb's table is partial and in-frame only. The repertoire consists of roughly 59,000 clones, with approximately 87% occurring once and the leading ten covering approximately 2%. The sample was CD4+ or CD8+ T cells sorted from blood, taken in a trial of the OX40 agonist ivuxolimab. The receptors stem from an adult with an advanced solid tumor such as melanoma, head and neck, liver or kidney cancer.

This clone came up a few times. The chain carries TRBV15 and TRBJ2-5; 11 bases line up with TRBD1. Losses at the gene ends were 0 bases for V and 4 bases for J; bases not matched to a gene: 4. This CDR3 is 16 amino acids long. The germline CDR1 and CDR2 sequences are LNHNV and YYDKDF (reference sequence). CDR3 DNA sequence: TGTGCCACCAGCAGAGAACGGACAGGGGGCACAGAGACCCAGTACTTC. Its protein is CATSRERTGGTETQYF. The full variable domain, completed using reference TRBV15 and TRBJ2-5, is DAMVIQNPRYQVTQFGKPVTLSCSQTLNHNVMYWYQQKSSQAPKLLFHYYDKDFNNEADTPDNFQSRRPNTSFCFLDIRSPGLGDTAMYLCATSRERTGGTETQYFGPGTRLLVL.

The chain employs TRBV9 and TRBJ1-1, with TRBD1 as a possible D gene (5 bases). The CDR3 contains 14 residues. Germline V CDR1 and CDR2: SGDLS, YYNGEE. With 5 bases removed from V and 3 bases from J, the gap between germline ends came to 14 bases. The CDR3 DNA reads TGTGCCAGCAGTCAAGGCCCGGGGGACACTGAAGCTTTCTTT. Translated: CASSQGPGDTEAFF.

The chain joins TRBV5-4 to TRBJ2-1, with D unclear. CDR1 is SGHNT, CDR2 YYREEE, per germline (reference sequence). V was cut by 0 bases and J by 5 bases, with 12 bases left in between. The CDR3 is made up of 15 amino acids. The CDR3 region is CASSLEVRNHNEQFF. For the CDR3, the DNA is TGTGCCAGCAGCTTGGAGGTCCGGAATCACAATGAGCAGTTCTTC. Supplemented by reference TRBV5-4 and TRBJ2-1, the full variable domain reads ETGVTQSPTHLIKTRGQQVTLRCSSQSGHNTVSWYQQALGQGPQFIFQYYREEENGRGNFPPRFSGLQFPNYSSELNVNALELDDSALYLCASSLEVRNHNEQFFGPGTRLTVL.

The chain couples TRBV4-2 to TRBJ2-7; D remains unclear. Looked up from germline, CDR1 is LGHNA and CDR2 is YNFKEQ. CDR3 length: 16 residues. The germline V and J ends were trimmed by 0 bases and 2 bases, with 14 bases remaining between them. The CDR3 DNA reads TGTGCCAGCAGCCAAGACGGAGTAGACTTGCCCTACGAGCAGTACTTC. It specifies CASSQDGVDLPYEQYF.

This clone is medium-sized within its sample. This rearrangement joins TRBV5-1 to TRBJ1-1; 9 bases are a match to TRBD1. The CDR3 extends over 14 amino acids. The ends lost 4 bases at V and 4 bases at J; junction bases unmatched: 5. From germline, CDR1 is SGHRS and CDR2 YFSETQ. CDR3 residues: CASSPGQGSTEAFF. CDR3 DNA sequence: TGCGCCAGCAGCCCCGGACAGGGGTCCACTGAAGCTTTCTTT.

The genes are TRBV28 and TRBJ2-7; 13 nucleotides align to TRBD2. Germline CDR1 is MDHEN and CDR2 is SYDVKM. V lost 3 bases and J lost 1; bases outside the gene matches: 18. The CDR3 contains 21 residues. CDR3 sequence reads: CASSFSINLGLAGSTSYEQYF. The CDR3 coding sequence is TGTGCCAGCAGTTTTTCAATCAATTTGGGACTAGCGGGATCGACATCCTACGAGCAGTACTTC.

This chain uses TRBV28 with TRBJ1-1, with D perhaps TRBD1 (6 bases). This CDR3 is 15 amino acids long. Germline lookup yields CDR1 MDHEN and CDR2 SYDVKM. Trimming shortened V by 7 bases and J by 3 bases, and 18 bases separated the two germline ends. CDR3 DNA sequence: TGTGCCAGCATCGTCGGGGGGCTAGGGGACACTGAAGCTTTCTTT. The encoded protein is CASIVGGLGDTEAFF.

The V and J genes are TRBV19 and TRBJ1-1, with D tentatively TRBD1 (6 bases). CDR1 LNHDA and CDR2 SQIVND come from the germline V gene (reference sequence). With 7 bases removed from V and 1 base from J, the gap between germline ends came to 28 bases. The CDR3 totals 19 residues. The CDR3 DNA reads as TGTGCCAGTAATCGCCGACGAAATCGGCCGGGACAAGAGAACACTGAAGCTTTCTTT. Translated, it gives CASNRRRNRPGQENTEAFF. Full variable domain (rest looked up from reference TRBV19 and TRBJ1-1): DGGITQSPKYLFRKEGQNVTLSCEQNLNHDAMYWYRQDPGQGLRLIYYSQIVNDFQKGDIAEGYSVSREKKESFPLTVTSAQKNPTAFYLCASNRRRNRPGQENTEAFFGQGTRLTVV.

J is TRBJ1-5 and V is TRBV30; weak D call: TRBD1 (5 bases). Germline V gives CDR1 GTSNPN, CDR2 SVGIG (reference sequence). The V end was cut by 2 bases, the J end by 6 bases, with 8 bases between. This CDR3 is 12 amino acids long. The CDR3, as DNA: TGTGCCTGGAGTCGGGGGTCTCAGCCCCAGCATTTT. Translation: CAWSRGSQPQHF.

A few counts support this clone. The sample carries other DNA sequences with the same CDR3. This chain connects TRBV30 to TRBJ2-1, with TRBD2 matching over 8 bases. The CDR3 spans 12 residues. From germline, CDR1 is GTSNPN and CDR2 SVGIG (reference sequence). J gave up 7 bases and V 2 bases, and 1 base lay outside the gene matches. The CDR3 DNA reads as TGTGCCTGGAGTCGCGGGAGGAATGAGCAGTTCTTC. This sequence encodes CAWSRGRNEQFF.